One sample yielded the 9 T cell receptor beta chains listed below, sequenced in a study of graft-versus-host responses after intestinal transplantation. Co-plating was performed using around 200,000 CFSE-labeled responder cells and around 200,000 irradiated, violet-dye-labeled stimulator cells. Sequencing used immunoSEQ multiplex PCR; TCRdb keeps in-frame clones, though not all of them. The top ten hold 7.5% to 10% of the sample, which has tens of thousands of clones, 33% seen once. Sequencing was performed on alloreactive CD8+ T cells from a mixed lymphocyte reaction culture, taken before intestinal transplant. Subset in this sample: CFSE-low proliferating T cells sorted from approximately six-day pre-transplant mixed lymphocyte reaction (GvH or HvG direction). Receptors originate from a human patient who received an intestinal transplant.

This clone was observed a few times. The V call is TRBV18, the J call TRBJ2-7; 9 positions match TRBD1. This CDR3 is built from 14 residues. From germline, CDR1 is KGHSH and CDR2 LQKENI. V lost 2 bases and J lost 7; bases outside the gene matches: 6. Here the CDR3 reads CASSPGGQGFEQYF. In nucleotides, the CDR3 is TGTGCCAGCTCACCAGGGGGACAGGGATTTGAGCAGTACTTC.

Only one count was recorded for this clone. The chain links TRBV19 to TRBJ1-1; possibly TRBD1 for D (5 bases). This CDR3 comprises 14 residues. Germline CDR1 LNHDA, CDR2 SQIVND (reference sequence). With 5 bases removed from V and 5 bases from J, the gap between germline ends came to 15 bases. In DNA form, the CDR3 reads TGTGCCAGTAGTCTCGGCGGGGGTTATACTGAAGCTTTCTTT. It encodes CASSLGGGYTEAFF.

This rearrangement joins TRBV19 to TRBJ2-7, with 8 bases matching TRBD2. Germline trimming cut 8 bases from V and 1 base from J; bases unmatched to any gene: 7. In germline, CDR1 is LNHDA, CDR2 SQIVND (reference sequence). The CDR3 loop spans 14 amino acids. The CDR3: CASSAGGKSYEQYF. The CDR3, as DNA: TGTGCCAGTTCGGCGGGGGGCAAGTCCTACGAGCAGTACTTC.

The chain employs TRBV6-5 and TRBJ2-7; D is uncertain. Germline V gene data show CDR1 as MNHEY and CDR2 as SVGAGI. Between the trimmed V and J ends, which lost 2 bases and 4 bases, there was a span of 9 bases. The CDR3 has 13 amino acids. The CDR3 loop is CASSYNGWYEQYF. The CDR3 region has the DNA TGTGCCAGCAGTTACAATGGTTGGTACGAGCAGTACTTC.

The chain carries TRBV7-9 and TRBJ2-3; D is perhaps TRBD1 (6 bases). V was cut by 6 bases and J by 4 bases, with 17 bases left in between. This CDR3 contains 15 residues. Germline loops: CDR1 SEHNR, CDR2 FQNEAQ (reference sequence). The CDR3 spells CASSPTNRDPDTQYF. The CDR3 bases are TGTGCCAGCAGTCCAACGAACAGGGACCCAGATACGCAGTATTTT.

This clone showed up just a few times. The rearrangement links TRBV27 to TRBJ2-5, with 7 bases that match TRBD2. Germline values: CDR1 MNHEY, CDR2 SMNVEV (reference sequence). V was clipped by 3 bases and J by 5 bases; unmatched bases: 3. The CDR3 loop spans 13 amino acids. CDR3 nucleotide sequence: TGTGCCAGCAGTTTGGTAGCGGGTGAGACCCAGTACTTC. Amino acid sequence: CASSLVAGETQYF.

V gene TRBV6-4 combines with J gene TRBJ2-7; 9 nucleotides match TRBD2. This CDR3 has 15 residues. J lost 2 bases, V lost 1 base, and 3 bases had no gene match. Germline CDR1 MRHNA, CDR2 SNTAGT. For the CDR3, the DNA is TGTGCCAGCAGTGACTGCCTAGCGGGGCCCTACGAGCAGTACTTC. Protein product: CASSDCLAGPYEQYF.

This clone was counted only a few times. The V gene is TRBV4-3, the J gene TRBJ2-7; D perhaps matches TRBD2 (5 bases). The CDR3 length is 15 residues. Germline CDR1 LGHNA, CDR2 YSLEER. V dropped 4 bases and J dropped 6 bases, with 19 bases sitting between them. This CDR3 reads CASSPWTGRIAEQYF. CDR3 bases: TGCGCCAGCAGCCCCTGGACTGGCCGGATAGCCGAGCAGTACTTC.

By sample share, this clone is medium-sized. V is TRBV19 and J is TRBJ2-7, with a weak D call TRBD2 (6 bases). Germline V lookup: CDR1 LNHDA, CDR2 SQIVND (reference sequence). This CDR3 region has 13 residues. The V end was cut by 8 bases, the J end by 5 bases, with 16 bases between. The CDR3 DNA reads TGTGCCAGTTCCTTGGGACTGGCTAACGAGCAGTACTTC. The encoded protein is CASSLGLANEQYF.